This T cell receptor beta chain was sequenced for a study of blood T cell repertoires in COVID-19. The cohort comprised adults aged roughly 18 to 95 years residing in around 25 US areas. The study assigned cohorts using participant-reported clinical history. Profiling relied on immunoSEQ multiplex PCR, and the TCRdb table lists in-frame clones only, not all of them. Here the sample spans some 220,000 clones, 86% being singletons. Germline V CDR1 and CDR2: SNHLY, FYNNEI. Trimming stripped 11 bases from V and 1 base from J, with 20 bases between. The CDR3 contains 15 residues. Sequences were obtained from PBMCs or T cells enriched from blood (not recorded which). The receptor was derived from a woman in her forties or fifties in a cohort exposed to, infected with or recovered from COVID-19 (not recorded which). The J gene is TRBJ1-2, the V gene TRBV2; a weak D match, TRBD1 (5 bases). This chain's CDR3 is CASKTGTFINYGYTF. The CDR3 DNA sequence: TGTGCCTCCAAAACCGGGACTTTCATTAACTATGGCTACACCTTC.